These 14 T cell receptor beta chains share one sample of origin, sequenced in a study of cytomegalovirus exposure and HLA in healthy donors. The study ran its PCR with 60 Vbeta and 13 Jbeta primers. Measured with immunoSEQ multiplex PCR; TCRdb has only the in-frame clones, and not every one. The table includes about 100,000 clones, around four fifths detected once. Sequenced: PBMCs. These receptors were collected from a woman aged 60-75 years in good health and CMV-seronegative.

In its sample, this clone was seen a few times. CDR3 sequence reads: CASSDPRVWYYGYTF. The CDR3 nucleotides are TGTGCCAGCAGTGACCCCCGGGTGTGGTACTATGGCTACACCTTC. The V gene is TRBV28, the J gene TRBJ1-2; D not resolved. Per the germline V gene, CDR1 is MDHEN and CDR2 is SYDVKM. The CDR3 sequence is 15 residues long. V was pared by 5 bases and J by 3 bases, with 16 bases between.

The chain is built from TRBV12-5 and TRBJ2-7, with TRBD1 matching 7 bases. Germline V gene sequence: CDR1 LGHNT, CDR2 FRNRAP. This CDR3 has 13 amino acids. In DNA, the CDR3 is TGTGCGAGCACCCGGACAGGTCGGAGCGAGCAGTACTTC. It encodes CASTRTGRSEQYF.

The chain carries TRBV5-1 and TRBJ1-1; D is unclear. The CDR3 length is 14 residues. V lost 0 bases and J 0 bases, leaving 6 bases between the germline ends. Germline V gene lookup returns CDR1 SGHRS and CDR2 YFSETQ. CDR3 protein: CASSLGVMNTEAFF. In nucleotides, the CDR3 is TGCGCCAGCAGCTTGGGAGTCATGAACACTGAAGCTTTCTTT.

This chain joins TRBV6-5 and TRBJ2-7; maybe TRBD1 (5 bases). The V end lost 6 bases, the J end lost 5 bases, and 20 bases lay between the germline ends. Germline V gene lookup returns CDR1 MNHEY and CDR2 SVGAGI. The CDR3 runs to 15 residues. The CDR3 nucleotides read TGTGCCAGCAGCCGCCCCGGGCAGGGTGGGAACGAGCAGTACTTC. It encodes CASSRPGQGGNEQYF.

The chain recombines TRBV29-1 with TRBJ2-5; D possibly corresponds to TRBD2 (5 bases). The CDR3 contains 11 residues. Looked up from germline, CDR1 is SQVTM and CDR2 is ANQGSEA. Trimming left V 7 bases short and J 5 bases short, with 11 bases between. The CDR3 nucleotides are TGCAGCGCCGGACTCTGGGAGACCCAGTACTTC. Translating gives CSAGLWETQYF. The full variable domain, with the rest looked up from reference TRBV29-1 and TRBJ2-5, is SAVISQKPSRDICQRGTSLTIQCQVDSQVTMMFWYRQQPGQSLTLIATANQGSEATYESGFVIDKFPISRPNLTFSTLTVSNMSPEDSSIYLCSAGLWETQYFGPGTRLLVL.

The CDR3 loop reads CASSHTVRQGAGELFF. CDR3 bases: TGCGCCAGCAGCCACACCGTGCGACAGGGGGCCGGGGAGCTGTTTTTT. The chain couples TRBV4-1 to TRBJ2-2, with 9 bases matching TRBD1. The CDR3 totals 16 residues. J was trimmed by 6 bases and V by 3 bases; bases with no gene match: 8. Germline V lookup: CDR1 MGHRA, CDR2 YSYEKL.

This clone was detected a few times. This sequence joins TRBV4-3 and TRBJ2-5, with 11 bases lining up with TRBD1. V shed 1 base, J shed 4 bases, and the junction held 2 bases outside the gene matches. The length of the CDR3 is 15 residues. Germline lookup yields CDR1 LGHNA and CDR2 YSLEER. The chain's CDR3 is CASSQGTGGAETQYF. The CDR3 DNA is TGCGCCAGCAGCCAAGGGACAGGGGGCGCAGAGACCCAGTACTTC.

The V and J genes are TRBV25-1 and TRBJ2-3, with D possibly TRBD2 on 5 matching bases. This CDR3 is built from 15 residues. Germline loops: CDR1 MGHDK, CDR2 SYGVNS. V lost 8 bases and J lost 0, with 15 bases in between. The CDR3 coding sequence is TGTGCCAGCGGTTCTAGCCTATTAAGCACAGATACGCAGTATTTT. Protein product: CASGSSLLSTDTQYF.

The genes are TRBV5-1 and TRBJ1-1; no definite D call. This CDR3 is 14 amino acids long. Trimming took 1 base from V and 0 from J, leaving 7 bases between them. Germline V lookup: CDR1 SGHRS, CDR2 YFSETQ. As DNA, the CDR3 is TGCGCCAGCAGCTTGTACACCATGAACACTGAAGCTTTCTTT. It specifies CASSLYTMNTEAFF.

In this sample, this clone turned up once. The chain combines TRBV7-2 with TRBJ2-1; D remains unclear. Trimming shortened V by 0 bases and J by 4 bases, and 10 bases separated the two germline ends. There are 15 residues in the CDR3. CDR1 SGHTA and CDR2 FQGNSA come from the germline V gene. CDR3 region: CASSLAGLQYNEQFF. For the CDR3, the DNA is TGTGCCAGCAGCTTAGCGGGTTTACAGTACAATGAGCAGTTCTTC.

The CDR3 DNA reads as TGTGCCAGCAGTCAGCAGGGGCGCAACGAGCAGTACTTC. As protein: CASSQQGRNEQYF. V gene TRBV7-8 combines with J gene TRBJ2-7, with D possibly being TRBD1 (6 bases). This CDR3 region has 13 residues. Germline V gene sequence: CDR1 SGHVS, CDR2 FQNEAQ. The V end lost 6 bases, the J end lost 5 bases, and 14 bases lay between the germline ends.

A remark on this clone: An end of the junction differs from the germline gene, which may be a read error. In the same sample, other DNA sequences code for this CDR3. The genes are TRBV19 and TRBJ1-1, with a tentative D call TRBD1 (6 bases). From germline, CDR1 is LNHDA and CDR2 SQIVND (reference sequence). The CDR3 is 13 residues long. The CDR3 region has the DNA TGTGCCAGTAGACGGGGGGCCAACACCGAAGCTTTCTTT. Encoded protein: CASRRGANTEAFF. Based on the CDR3 plus reference TRBV19 and TRBJ1-1, the full variable domain is DGGITQSPKYLFRKEGQNVTLSCEQNLNHDAMYWYRQDPGQGLRLIYYSQIVNDFQKGDIAEGYSVSREKKESFPLTVTSAQKNPTAFYLCASRRGANTEAFFGQGTRLTVV.

The chain carries TRBV5-1 and TRBJ2-5, with unresolved D. The CDR3 has 12 amino acids. Trimming pared 4 bases from V and 0 bases from J, leaving 4 bases between. CDR1 is SGHRS and CDR2 is YFSETQ in the germline V gene. The CDR3 bases are TGCGCCAGCAGCCACTACCAAGAGACCCAGTACTTC. It yields the protein CASSHYQETQYF.

The chain uses TRBV5-6 and TRBJ2-7; possible D gene TRBD1, 6 bases. V dropped 4 bases and J dropped 5 bases, with 16 bases sitting between them. Germline assignment: CDR1 SGHDT and CDR2 YYEEEE. The CDR3 runs 14 residues. DNA for the CDR3: TGTGCCAGCAGCCCACTAGGACAGAGCCACGAGCAGTACTTC. It translates to CASSPLGQSHEQYF.